The next 18 T cell receptor beta chains were all read from a single sample in a study of cytomegalovirus exposure and HLA in healthy donors. PCR amplification relied on 60 Vbeta primers (plus 13 Jbeta primers). Data came from immunoSEQ multiplex PCR; TCRdb stores just in-frame clones and leaves some out. Here the sample spans about 200,000 clones, almost 85% being singletons. The source material was PBMCs. Every receptor here comes from a woman aged 45-60 years in good health and CMV-seronegative.

This chain links TRBV25-1 with TRBJ1-2, with a tentative D call TRBD1 (6 bases). V lost 2 bases and J 6 bases, leaving 10 bases between the germline ends. The CDR3 runs to 13 residues. From germline, CDR1 is MGHDK and CDR2 SYGVNS. CDR3: CASSERAGDGYTF. The CDR3 bases are TGTGCCAGCAGTGAACGCGCAGGGGATGGCTACACCTTC.

CDR3 residues: CASSSSQGGYEQYF. For the CDR3, the DNA is TGTGCCAGCTCATCGAGCCAGGGAGGCTACGAGCAGTACTTC. The chain has TRBV18 and TRBJ2-7; tentatively, D is TRBD2 (6 bases). The CDR3 is made up of 14 amino acids. Germline V gives CDR1 KGHSH, CDR2 LQKENI. V lost 5 bases to trimming and J lost 3 bases, with 14 bases between them.

The V gene is TRBV5-1, the J gene TRBJ2-3; the D gene is possibly TRBD2 (5 bases). Germline V gene lookup returns CDR1 SGHRS and CDR2 YFSETQ. CDR3 length: 14 residues. V lost 0 bases and J lost 2, with 7 bases in between. CDR3 protein: CASSLADYTDTQYF. The CDR3 nucleotides are TGCGCCAGCAGCTTGGCCGACTACACAGATACGCAGTATTTT.

This chain uses TRBV5-1 with TRBJ2-2, with D perhaps TRBD2 (6 bases). Looked up from germline, CDR1 is SGHRS and CDR2 is YFSETQ. Between the trimmed V and J ends, which lost 1 base and 8 bases, there was a span of 18 bases. The CDR3 is 16 residues long. CDR3 nucleotide sequence: TGCGCCAGCAGCTTGAAGGGAGTGGGGGGATTTGGGGAGCTGTTTTTT. Translation: CASSLKGVGGFGELFF.

Remarks on this clone: Distinct nucleotide sequences in the sample also encode this CDR3. V is TRBV6-4 and J is TRBJ2-1, with TRBD2 identical over 9 bases. V shed 0 bases and J 4 bases; nucleotides not matched to a gene: 1. Germline CDR1 MRHNA, CDR2 SNTAGT. The CDR3 loop spans 15 amino acids. CDR3 loop: CASSDSSGSYNEQFF. The CDR3 DNA follows: TGTGCCAGCAGTGACTCTAGCGGGAGTTACAATGAGCAGTTCTTC.

The chain recombines TRBV2 with TRBJ2-7, with TRBD2 matching over 10 bases. Germline CDR1 SNHLY, CDR2 FYNNEI. This CDR3 is 15 amino acids long. With V trimmed by 3 bases and J by 3 bases, 5 bases remained unmatched. The CDR3 region is CASSDFLAGVYEQYF. CDR3 nucleotides: TGTGCCAGCAGTGATTTTCTAGCGGGAGTCTACGAGCAGTACTTC. Based on the CDR3 plus reference TRBV2 and TRBJ2-7, the full variable domain is EPEVTQTPSHQVTQMGQEVILRCVPISNHLYFYWYRQILGQKVEFLVSFYNNEISEKSEIFDDQFSVERPDGSNFTLKIRSTKLEDSAMYFCASSDFLAGVYEQYFGPGTRLTVT.

The chain is built from TRBV7-8 and TRBJ2-7; D is uncertain. Per germline, CDR1 SGHVS and CDR2 FQNEAQ. This CDR3 is built from 13 residues. V was trimmed by 3 bases and J by 5 bases, leaving 11 bases between them. The CDR3 DNA is TGTGCCAGCAGCTTCTTACAGCTCAACGAGCAGTACTTC. This translates into CASSFLQLNEQYF. The whole variable domain, filled in from reference TRBV7-8 and TRBJ2-7, reads GAGVSQSPRYKVAKRGQDVALRCDPISGHVSLFWYQQALGQGPEFLTYFQNEAQLDKSGLPSDRFFAERPEGSVSTLKIQRTQQEDSAVYLCASSFLQLNEQYFGPGTRLTVT.

V and J are TRBV7-3 and TRBJ2-5; TRBD1 matches 7 bases. Near its end, the DNA agrees better with TRBJ2-7, so the J call may be wrong. Germline V gene lookup returns CDR1 SGHTA and CDR2 FQGTGA. The CDR3 totals 14 residues. The CDR3 reads CASSLTGGPNEQYF. Here the CDR3 DNA reads TGTGCCAGCAGCTTAACAGGGGGCCCCAACGAGCAGTACTTC.

The rearrangement joins TRBV6-5 to TRBJ2-1; 7 bases are shared with TRBD2. J lost 6 bases, V lost 6 bases, and 11 bases had no gene match. There are 15 residues in the CDR3. CDR1 MNHEY and CDR2 SVGAGI come from the germline V gene. The CDR3 DNA is TGTGCCAGCAGCTCGCTAGCGGCCTTCGTCAATGAGCAGTTCTTC. Translation gives CASSSLAAFVNEQFF.

The chain links TRBV7-2 to TRBJ2-6; D unclear. Germline-derived CDR1 and CDR2 are SGHTA and FQGNSA. The V gene lost 0 bases and the J gene lost 2 bases, with 5 bases spanning the gap. The CDR3 totals 15 residues. In DNA, the CDR3 is TGTGCCAGCAGCTTAGCTGAGGCTGGGGCCAACGTCCTGACTTTC. Encoded protein: CASSLAEAGANVLTF.

The gene calls are TRBV6-5 and TRBJ1-2, with D unclear. There are 13 residues in the CDR3. Germline V lookup: CDR1 MNHEY, CDR2 SVGAGI. Trimming took 7 bases from V and 7 from J, leaving 16 bases between them. The CDR3: CASTSRVGSGYTF. The CDR3 DNA sequence: TGTGCCAGCACCTCGCGGGTTGGAAGTGGCTACACCTTC.

This clone was counted a single time. This chain uses TRBV7-9 with TRBJ2-2; TRBD1 aligns across 9 bases. Germline loops: CDR1 SEHNR, CDR2 FQNEAQ (reference sequence). The CDR3 is 14 amino acids. V lost 6 bases to trimming and J lost 6 bases; unmatched junction nucleotides: 5. CDR3 protein: CASSVGQGAGELFF. The DNA of the CDR3 is TGTGCCAGCAGTGTGGGACAGGGTGCCGGGGAGCTGTTTTTT. The full variable domain, its missing parts supplied by reference TRBV7-9 and TRBJ2-2, is DTGVSQNPRHKITKRGQNVTFRCDPISEHNRLYWYRQTLGQGPEFLTYFQNEAQLEKSRLLSDRFSAERPKGSFSTLEIQRTEQGDSAMYLCASSVGQGAGELFFGEGSRLTVL.

This rearrangement joins TRBV7-2 to TRBJ2-1; D might be TRBD1 (5 bases). V was clipped by 1 base and J by 7 bases, with 8 bases between them. The CDR3 runs to 13 residues. Per the germline V gene, CDR1 is SGHTA and CDR2 is FQGNSA. The CDR3 bases are TGTGCCAGCAGCTTAGTGCCAGGGAATGAGCAGTTCTTC. This encodes CASSLVPGNEQFF.

J is TRBJ2-5 and V is TRBV18, with TRBD1 identical over 7 bases. The ends lost 8 bases at V and 2 bases at J; junction bases unmatched: 5. The CDR3 has 13 amino acids. Looked up from germline, CDR1 is KGHSH and CDR2 is LQKENI. For the CDR3, the DNA is TGTGCCAGCCGACCGACAGGGCAAGAGACCCAGTACTTC. Amino acid sequence: CASRPTGQETQYF.

This chain links TRBV7-9 with TRBJ1-4; possible D gene TRBD1, 5 bases. The CDR3 covers 15 residues. The germline V gene encodes CDR1 SEHNR and CDR2 FQNEAQ (reference sequence). V lost 0 bases, J lost 7 bases, and 12 bases lay in between. The CDR3 DNA is TGTGCCAGCAGCTTAGCGCAGGGAACGAGTGAAAAACTGTTTTTT. Translated, it gives CASSLAQGTSEKLFF.

The V call is TRBV27, the J call TRBJ2-3, with 8 positions matching TRBD2. The germline V gene has CDR1 MNHEY and CDR2 SMNVEV (reference sequence). V was clipped by 6 bases and J by 0 bases; unmatched bases: 5. The CDR3 has 15 amino acids. CDR3 sequence (DNA): TGTGCCAGCAGGCGCGGACTAGCTAGCACAGATACGCAGTATTTT. Its translation: CASRRGLASTDTQYF.

In DNA, the CDR3 is TGTGCCAGCAGCCCCTCGGGGGGCGGGGGGGGAACTGAAGCTTTCTTT. This gives the protein CASSPSGGGGGTEAFF. The chain couples TRBV4-2 to TRBJ1-1; perhaps TRBD1 as D (6 bases). Trimming removed 4 bases at V and 5 bases at J, with 20 bases between. Germline values: CDR1 LGHNA, CDR2 YNFKEQ. This CDR3 contains 16 residues.

The chain joins TRBV7-8 to TRBJ2-1; 14 bases match TRBD2. This CDR3 contains 14 residues. Germline assignment: CDR1 SGHVS and CDR2 FQNEAQ. J lost 15 bases, V lost 1 base, and 5 bases had no gene match. CDR3 amino acids: CASSLGGLAGVMFF. CDR3 DNA: TGTGCCAGCAGCTTAGGGGGACTAGCGGGAGTGATGTTCTTC.